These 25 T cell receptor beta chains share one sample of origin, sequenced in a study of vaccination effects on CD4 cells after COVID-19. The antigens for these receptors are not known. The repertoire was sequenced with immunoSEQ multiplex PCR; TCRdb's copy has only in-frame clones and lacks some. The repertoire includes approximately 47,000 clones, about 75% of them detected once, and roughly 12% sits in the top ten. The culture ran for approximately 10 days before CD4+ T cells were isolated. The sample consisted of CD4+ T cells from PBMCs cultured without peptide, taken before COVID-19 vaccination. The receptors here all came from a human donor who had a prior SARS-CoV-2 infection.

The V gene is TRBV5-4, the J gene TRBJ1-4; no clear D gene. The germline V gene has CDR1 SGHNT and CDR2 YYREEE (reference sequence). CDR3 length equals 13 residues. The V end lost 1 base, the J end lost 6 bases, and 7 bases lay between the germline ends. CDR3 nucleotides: TGTGCCAGCAGCTTGTGGCCTGATGAAAAACTGTTTTTT. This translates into CASSLWPDEKLFF.

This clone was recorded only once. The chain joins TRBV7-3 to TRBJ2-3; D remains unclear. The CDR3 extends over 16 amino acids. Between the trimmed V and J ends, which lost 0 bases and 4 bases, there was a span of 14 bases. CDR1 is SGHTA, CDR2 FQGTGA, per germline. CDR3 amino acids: CASSLTSAGVADTQYF. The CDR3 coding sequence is TGTGCCAGCAGCTTAACGTCTGCAGGCGTCGCAGATACGCAGTATTTT. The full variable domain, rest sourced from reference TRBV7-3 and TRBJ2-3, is GAGVSQTPSNKVTEKGKYVELRCDPISGHTALYWYRQSLGQGPEFLIYFQGTGAADDSGLPNDRFFAVRPEGSVSTLKIQRTERGDSAVYLCASSLTSAGVADTQYFGPGTRLTVL.

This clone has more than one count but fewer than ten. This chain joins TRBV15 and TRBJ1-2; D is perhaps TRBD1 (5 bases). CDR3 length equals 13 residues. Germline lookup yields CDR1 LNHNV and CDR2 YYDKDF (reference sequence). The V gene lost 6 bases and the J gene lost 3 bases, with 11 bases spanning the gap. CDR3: CATSQGSDYGYTF. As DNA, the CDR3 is TGTGCCACCAGTCAGGGTAGCGACTATGGCTACACCTTC.

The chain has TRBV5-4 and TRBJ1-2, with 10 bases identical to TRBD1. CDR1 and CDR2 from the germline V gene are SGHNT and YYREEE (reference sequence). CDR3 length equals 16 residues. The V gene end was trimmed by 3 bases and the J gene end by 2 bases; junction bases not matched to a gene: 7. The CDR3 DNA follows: TGTGCCAGCAGCTGGGGACCGGGACAGGGGAACTATGGCTACACCTTC. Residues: CASSWGPGQGNYGYTF.

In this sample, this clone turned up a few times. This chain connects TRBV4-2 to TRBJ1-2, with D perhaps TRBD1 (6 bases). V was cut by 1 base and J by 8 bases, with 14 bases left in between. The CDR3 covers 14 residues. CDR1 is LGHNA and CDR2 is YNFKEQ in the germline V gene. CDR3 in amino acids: CASSQVSGVEGYTF. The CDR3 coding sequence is TGTGCCAGCAGCCAAGTGTCAGGGGTGGAGGGCTACACCTTC.

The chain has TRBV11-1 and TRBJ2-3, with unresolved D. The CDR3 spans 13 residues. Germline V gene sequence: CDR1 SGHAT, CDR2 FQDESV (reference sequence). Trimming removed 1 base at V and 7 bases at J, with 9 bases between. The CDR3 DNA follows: TGTGCCAGCAGCTTAGAGGGAAAGTATACGCAGTATTTT. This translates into CASSLEGKYTQYF. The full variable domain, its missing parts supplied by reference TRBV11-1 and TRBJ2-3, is EAEVAQSPRYKITEKSQAVAFWCDPISGHATLYWYRQILGQGPELLVQFQDESVVDDSQLPKDRFSAERLKGVDSTLKIQPAELGDSAMYLCASSLEGKYTQYFGPGTRLTVL.

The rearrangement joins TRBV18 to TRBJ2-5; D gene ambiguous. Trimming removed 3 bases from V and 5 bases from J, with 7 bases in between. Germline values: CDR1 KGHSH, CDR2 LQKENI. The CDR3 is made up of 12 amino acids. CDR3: CASSPVGETQYF. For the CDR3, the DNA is TGTGCCAGCTCACCCGTAGGGGAGACCCAGTACTTC.

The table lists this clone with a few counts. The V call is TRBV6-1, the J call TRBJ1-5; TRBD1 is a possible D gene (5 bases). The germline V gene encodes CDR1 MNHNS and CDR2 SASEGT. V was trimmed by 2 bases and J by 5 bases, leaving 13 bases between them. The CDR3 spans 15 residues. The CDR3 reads CASSELGQEHQPQHF. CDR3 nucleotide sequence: TGTGCCAGCAGTGAACTAGGACAAGAGCATCAGCCCCAGCATTTT.

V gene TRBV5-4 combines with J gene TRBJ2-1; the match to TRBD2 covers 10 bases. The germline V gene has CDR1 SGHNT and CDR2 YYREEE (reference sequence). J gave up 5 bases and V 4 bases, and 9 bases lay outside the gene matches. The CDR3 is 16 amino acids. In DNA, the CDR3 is TGTGCCAGCAGCACGCGGACTAGCGGAACAAACAATGAGCAGTTCTTC. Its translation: CASSTRTSGTNNEQFF.

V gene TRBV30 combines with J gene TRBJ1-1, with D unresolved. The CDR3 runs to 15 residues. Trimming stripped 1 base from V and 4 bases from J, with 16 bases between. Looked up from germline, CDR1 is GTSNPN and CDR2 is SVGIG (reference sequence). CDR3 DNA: TGTGCCTGGAGTGGGCTAGGCACATGGGGCACTGAAGCTTTCTTT. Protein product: CAWSGLGTWGTEAFF.

CDR3 residues: CSASNSGGYYGYTF. The CDR3 DNA follows: TGCAGTGCTAGTAATTCCGGGGGTTACTATGGCTACACCTTC. This chain joins TRBV20-1 and TRBJ1-2; D perhaps matches TRBD1 (5 bases). The V end was cut by 3 bases, the J end by 3 bases, with 14 bases between. CDR3 length: 14 residues. Germline values: CDR1 DFQATT, CDR2 SNEGSKA (reference sequence).

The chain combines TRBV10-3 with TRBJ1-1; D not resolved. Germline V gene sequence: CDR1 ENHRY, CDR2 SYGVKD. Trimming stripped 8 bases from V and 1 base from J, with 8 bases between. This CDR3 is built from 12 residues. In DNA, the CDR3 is TGTGCCATCCGCGAGGGGAACACTGAAGCTTTCTTT. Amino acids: CAIREGNTEAFF.

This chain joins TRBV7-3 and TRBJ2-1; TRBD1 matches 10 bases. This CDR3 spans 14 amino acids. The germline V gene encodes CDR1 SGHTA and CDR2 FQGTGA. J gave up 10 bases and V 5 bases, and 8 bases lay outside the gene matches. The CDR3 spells CASSPSRDRGEQFF. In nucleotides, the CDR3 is TGTGCCAGCAGCCCGTCCCGGGACAGGGGCGAGCAGTTCTTC. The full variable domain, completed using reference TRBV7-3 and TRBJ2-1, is GAGVSQTPSNKVTEKGKYVELRCDPISGHTALYWYRQSLGQGPEFLIYFQGTGAADDSGLPNDRFFAVRPEGSVSTLKIQRTERGDSAVYLCASSPSRDRGEQFFGPGTRLTVL.

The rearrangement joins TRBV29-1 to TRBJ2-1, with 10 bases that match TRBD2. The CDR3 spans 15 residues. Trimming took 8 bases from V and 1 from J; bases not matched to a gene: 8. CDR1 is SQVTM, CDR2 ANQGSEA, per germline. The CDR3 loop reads CSSQDSGRSYNEQFF. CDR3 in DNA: TGCAGCTCACAGGATAGCGGGAGGTCCTACAATGAGCAGTTCTTC.

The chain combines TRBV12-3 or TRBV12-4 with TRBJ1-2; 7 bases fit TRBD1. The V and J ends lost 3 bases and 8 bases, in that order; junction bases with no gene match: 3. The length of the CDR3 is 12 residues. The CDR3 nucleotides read TGTGCCAGCAGTTTCACAGGGGTCGGCTACACCTTC. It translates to CASSFTGVGYTF.

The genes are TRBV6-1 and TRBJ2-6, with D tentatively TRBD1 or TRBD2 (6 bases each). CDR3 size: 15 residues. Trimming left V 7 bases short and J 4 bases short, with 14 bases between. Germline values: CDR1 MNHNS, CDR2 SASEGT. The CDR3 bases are TGTGCCAGCACCAACGGGGGCGCGGGGGCCAACGTCCTGACTTTC. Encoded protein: CASTNGGAGANVLTF.

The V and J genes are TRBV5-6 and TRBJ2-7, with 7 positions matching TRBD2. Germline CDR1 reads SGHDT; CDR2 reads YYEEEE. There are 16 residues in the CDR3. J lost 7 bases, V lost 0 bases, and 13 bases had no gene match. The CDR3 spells CASSLVRWGGSDEQYF. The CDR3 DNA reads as TGTGCCAGCAGCTTGGTCCGGTGGGGCGGGAGCGATGAGCAGTACTTC.

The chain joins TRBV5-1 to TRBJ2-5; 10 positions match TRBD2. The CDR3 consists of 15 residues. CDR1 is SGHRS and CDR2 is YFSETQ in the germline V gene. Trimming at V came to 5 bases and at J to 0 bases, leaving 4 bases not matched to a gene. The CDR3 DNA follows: TGCGCCAGCAGAGGTAGCGGGGGGTACCAAGAGACCCAGTACTTC. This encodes CASRGSGGYQETQYF.

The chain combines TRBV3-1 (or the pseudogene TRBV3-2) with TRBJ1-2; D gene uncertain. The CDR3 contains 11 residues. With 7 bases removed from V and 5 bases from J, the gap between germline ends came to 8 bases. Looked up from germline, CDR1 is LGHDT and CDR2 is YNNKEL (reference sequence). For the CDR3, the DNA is TGTGCCAGCATCGGATATTATGGCTACACCTTC. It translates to CASIGYYGYTF.

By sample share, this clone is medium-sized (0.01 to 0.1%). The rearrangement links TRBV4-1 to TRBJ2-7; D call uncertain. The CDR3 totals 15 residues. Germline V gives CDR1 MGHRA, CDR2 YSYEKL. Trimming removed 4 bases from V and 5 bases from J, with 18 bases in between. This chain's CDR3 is CASSRTRAQPNEQYF. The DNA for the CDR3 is TGCGCCAGCAGCCGGACCCGGGCCCAACCCAACGAGCAGTACTTC.

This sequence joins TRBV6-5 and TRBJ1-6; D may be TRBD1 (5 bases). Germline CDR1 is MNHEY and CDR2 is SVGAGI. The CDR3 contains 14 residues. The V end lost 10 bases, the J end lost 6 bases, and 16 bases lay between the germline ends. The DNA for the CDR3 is TGTGCCACGGGGCGGGGCTCCCTTAATTCACCCCTCCACTTT. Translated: CATGRGSLNSPLHF.

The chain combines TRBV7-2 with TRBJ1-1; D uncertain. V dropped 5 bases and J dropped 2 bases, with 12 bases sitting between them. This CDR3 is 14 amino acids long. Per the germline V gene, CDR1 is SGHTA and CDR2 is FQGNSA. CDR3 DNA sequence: TGTGCCAGCAGCGTCGGCAGATCAAACACTGAAGCTTTCTTT. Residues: CASSVGRSNTEAFF.

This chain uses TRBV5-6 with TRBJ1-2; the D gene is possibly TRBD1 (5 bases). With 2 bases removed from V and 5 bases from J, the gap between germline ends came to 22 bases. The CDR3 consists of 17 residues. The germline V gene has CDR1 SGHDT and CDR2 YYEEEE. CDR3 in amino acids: CASSFSFWGDVEYGYTF. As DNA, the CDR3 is TGTGCCAGCAGCTTTTCCTTTTGGGGGGATGTTGAATATGGCTACACCTTC.

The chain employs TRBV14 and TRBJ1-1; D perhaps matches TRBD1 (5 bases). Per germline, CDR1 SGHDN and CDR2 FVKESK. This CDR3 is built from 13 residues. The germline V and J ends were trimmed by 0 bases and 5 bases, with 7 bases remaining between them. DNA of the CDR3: TGTGCCAGCAGCCAAGACAGGGTTACTGAAGCTTTCTTT. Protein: CASSQDRVTEAFF.

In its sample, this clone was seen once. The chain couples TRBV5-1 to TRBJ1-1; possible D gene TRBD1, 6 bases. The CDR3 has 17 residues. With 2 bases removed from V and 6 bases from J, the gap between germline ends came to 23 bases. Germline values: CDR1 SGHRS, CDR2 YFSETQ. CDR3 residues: CASSLGPRQALSAEAFF. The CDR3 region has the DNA TGCGCCAGCAGCTTAGGGCCCCGACAGGCCTTGAGCGCTGAAGCTTTCTTT. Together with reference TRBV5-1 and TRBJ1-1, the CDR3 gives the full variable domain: KAGVTQTPRYLIKTRGQQVTLSCSPISGHRSVSWYQQTPGQGLQFLFEYFSETQRNKGNFPGRFSGRQFSNSRSEMNVSTLELGDSALYLCASSLGPRQALSAEAFFGQGTRLTVV.